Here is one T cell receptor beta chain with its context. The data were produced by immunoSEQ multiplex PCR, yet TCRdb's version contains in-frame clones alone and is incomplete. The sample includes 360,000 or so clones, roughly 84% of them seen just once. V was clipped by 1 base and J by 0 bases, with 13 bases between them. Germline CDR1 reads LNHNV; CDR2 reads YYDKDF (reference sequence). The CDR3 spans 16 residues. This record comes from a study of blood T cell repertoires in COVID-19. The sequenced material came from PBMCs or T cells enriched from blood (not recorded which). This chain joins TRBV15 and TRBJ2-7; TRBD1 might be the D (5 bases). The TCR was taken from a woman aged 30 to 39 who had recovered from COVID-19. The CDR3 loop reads CATSRGGAVSSYEQYF. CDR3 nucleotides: TGTGCCACCAGCAGAGGTGGGGCAGTAAGCTCCTACGAGCAGTACTTC.